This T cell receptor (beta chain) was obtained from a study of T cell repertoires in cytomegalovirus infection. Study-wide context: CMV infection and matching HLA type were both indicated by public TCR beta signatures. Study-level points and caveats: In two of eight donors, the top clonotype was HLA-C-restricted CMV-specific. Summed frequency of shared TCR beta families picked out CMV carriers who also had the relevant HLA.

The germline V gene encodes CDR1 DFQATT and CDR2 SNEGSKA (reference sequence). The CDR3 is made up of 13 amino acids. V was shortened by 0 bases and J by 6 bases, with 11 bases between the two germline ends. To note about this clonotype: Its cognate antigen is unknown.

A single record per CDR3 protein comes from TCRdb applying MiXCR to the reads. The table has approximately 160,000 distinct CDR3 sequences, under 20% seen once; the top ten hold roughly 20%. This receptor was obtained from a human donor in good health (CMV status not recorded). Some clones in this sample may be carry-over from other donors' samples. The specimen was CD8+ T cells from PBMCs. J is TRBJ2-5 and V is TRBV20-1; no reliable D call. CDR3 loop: CSAREWTWQTQYF. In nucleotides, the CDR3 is TGCAGTGCTAGAGAGTGGACCTGGCAGACCCAGTACTTC.